The T cell receptor beta chain described here comes from a study of identical twins. Only a few counts were recorded for this clonotype. One entry per CDR3 protein results from TCRdb running MiXCR on the 5' RACE reads. The sample records 350,000 to 600,000 distinct CDR3 sequences, 13% to 15% being singletons. This CDR3 has 14 residues. V dropped 2 bases and J dropped 3 bases, with 11 bases sitting between them. From germline, CDR1 is SGDLS and CDR2 YYNGEE. These data were also filed under a second study, of yellow fever vaccine responses in identical twins.

Sequenced sample: CD4+ T cells sorted from blood. V usage is TRBV9 and J usage is TRBJ1-1; TRBD1 might be the D (5 bases). The TCR originated in a woman aged 18-29 years in good health. CDR3 in amino acids: CASSVDVGDTEAFF. The CDR3 DNA reads TGTGCCAGCAGCGTCGATGTGGGGGACACTGAAGCTTTCTTT.